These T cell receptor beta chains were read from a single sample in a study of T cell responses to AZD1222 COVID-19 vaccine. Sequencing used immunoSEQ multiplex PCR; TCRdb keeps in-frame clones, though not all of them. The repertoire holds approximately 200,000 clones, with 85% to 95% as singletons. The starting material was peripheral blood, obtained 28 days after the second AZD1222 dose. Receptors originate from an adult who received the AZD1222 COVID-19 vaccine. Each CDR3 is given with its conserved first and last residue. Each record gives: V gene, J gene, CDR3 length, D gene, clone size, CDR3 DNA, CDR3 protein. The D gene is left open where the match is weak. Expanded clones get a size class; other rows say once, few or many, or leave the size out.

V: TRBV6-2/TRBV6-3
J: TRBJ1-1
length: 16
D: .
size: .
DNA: TGTGCCAGCAGCCCCGCCGTCGGGGTAGGAAGGACTGAAGCTTTCTTT
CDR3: CASSPAVGVGRTEAFF

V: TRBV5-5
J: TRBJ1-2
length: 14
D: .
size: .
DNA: TGTGCCAGCAGCTTAGGACATAGAGATACTGGCTACACCTTC
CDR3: CASSLGHRDTGYTF

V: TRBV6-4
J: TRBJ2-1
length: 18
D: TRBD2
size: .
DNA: TGTGCCAGCAGCGACAAAAGGACTAGCGGGGGGCCTTTCAATGAGCAGTTCTTC
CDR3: CASSDKRTSGGPFNEQFF

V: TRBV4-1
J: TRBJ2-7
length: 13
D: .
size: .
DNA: TGCGCCAGCAGCCGGGGGTTAAGCTACGAGCAGTACTTC
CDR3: CASSRGLSYEQYF

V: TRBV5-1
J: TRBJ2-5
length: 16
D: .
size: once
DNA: TGCGCCAGCAGCTTCCGGGGGCAAGGGGTCCAAGAGACCCAGTACTTC
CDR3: CASSFRGQGVQETQYF

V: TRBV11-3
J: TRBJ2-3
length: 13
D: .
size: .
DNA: TGTGCCAGCAGCGCCGGGACAACCCATACGCAGTATTTT
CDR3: CASSAGTTHTQYF

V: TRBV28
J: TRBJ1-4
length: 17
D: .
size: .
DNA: TGTGCCAGCGGCGCCTGGGGGGGAAAGGGCACTAATGAAAAACTGTTTTTT
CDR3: CASGAWGGKGTNEKLFF

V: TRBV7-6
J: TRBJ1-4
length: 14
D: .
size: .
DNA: TGTGCCAGCAGCTTAGCAGGAGCGAAGGAAAAACTGTTTTTT
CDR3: CASSLAGAKEKLFF

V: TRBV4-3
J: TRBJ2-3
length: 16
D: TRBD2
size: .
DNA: TGCGCCAGCAGCCAAGAATCGGCGGGGGGCCTCCCTACGCAGTATTTT
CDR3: CASSQESAGGLPTQYF

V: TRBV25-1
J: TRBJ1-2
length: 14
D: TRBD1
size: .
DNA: TGTGCCAGCAGTGAATACGGGACAGGGGGCGGCTACACCTTC
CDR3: CASSEYGTGGGYTF

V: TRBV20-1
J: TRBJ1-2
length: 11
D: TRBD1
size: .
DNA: TGCAGTGCTAGGGTGAGGGGGCTCTACCCCTTC
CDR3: CSARVRGLYPF

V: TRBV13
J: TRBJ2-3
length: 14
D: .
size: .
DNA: TGTGCCAGCAGCTCTGGACGGAGACGGGATACGCAGTATTTT
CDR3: CASSSGRRRDTQYF

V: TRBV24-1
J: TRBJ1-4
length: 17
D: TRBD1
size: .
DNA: TGTGCCACCAGTGACCCTGGACAGGGCTCAACTAATGAAAAACTGTTTTTT
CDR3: CATSDPGQGSTNEKLFF

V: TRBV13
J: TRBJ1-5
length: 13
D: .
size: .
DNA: TGTGCCAGCAGCTTCTTCGGTGATCAGCCCCAGCATTTT
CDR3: CASSFFGDQPQHF

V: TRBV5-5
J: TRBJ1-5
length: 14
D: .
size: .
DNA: TGTGCCAGCAGCTTGGGCAGTAGCAATCAGCCCCAGCATTTT
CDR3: CASSLGSSNQPQHF

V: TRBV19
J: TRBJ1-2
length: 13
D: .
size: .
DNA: TGTGCCAGTAGGACCTTTGGGAGCTATGGCTACACCTTC
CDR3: CASRTFGSYGYTF

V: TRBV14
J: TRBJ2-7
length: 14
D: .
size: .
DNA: TGTGCCAGCAGCCAAGATGGGGCTGGGGGGGAGCAGTACTTC
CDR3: CASSQDGAGGEQYF

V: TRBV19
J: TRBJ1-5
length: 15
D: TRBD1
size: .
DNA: TGTGCCAGTAGTATGGACAGGGGAAGCAATCAGCCCCAGCATTTT
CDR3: CASSMDRGSNQPQHF

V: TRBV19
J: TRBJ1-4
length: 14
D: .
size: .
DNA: TGTGCCAGTAGTATGGCTCGTACGATGGAAAAACTGTTTTTT
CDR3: CASSMARTMEKLFF

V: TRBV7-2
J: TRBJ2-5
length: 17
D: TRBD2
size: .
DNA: TGTGCCAGCAGCCCCAGGCGGGGTAGCGGGGGCCCGGAGACCCAGTACTTC
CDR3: CASSPRRGSGGPETQYF

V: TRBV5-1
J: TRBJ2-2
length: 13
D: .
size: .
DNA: TGCGCCAGCTCCGGGATCATAACCGGGGAGCTGTTTTTT
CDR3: CASSGIITGELFF

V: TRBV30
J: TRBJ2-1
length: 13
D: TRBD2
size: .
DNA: TGTGCCTGGAGTGTAGCGGGGAACAATGAGCAGTTCTTC
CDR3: CAWSVAGNNEQFF

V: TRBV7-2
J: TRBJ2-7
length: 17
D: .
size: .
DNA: TGTGCCAGCAGCCCACTTAAAGGGGCGGGCCGTTCCTACGAGCAGTACTTC
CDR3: CASSPLKGAGRSYEQYF

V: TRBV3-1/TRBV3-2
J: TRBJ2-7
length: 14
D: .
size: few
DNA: TGTGCCAGCAGCCAAGTAACAGTCTCCTACGAGCAGTACTTC
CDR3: CASSQVTVSYEQYF

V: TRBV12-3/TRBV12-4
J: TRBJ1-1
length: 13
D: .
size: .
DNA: TGTGCCAGCAGTCCCCCCGCAGGGGAGGAGGCTTTCTTT
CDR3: CASSPPAGEEAFF